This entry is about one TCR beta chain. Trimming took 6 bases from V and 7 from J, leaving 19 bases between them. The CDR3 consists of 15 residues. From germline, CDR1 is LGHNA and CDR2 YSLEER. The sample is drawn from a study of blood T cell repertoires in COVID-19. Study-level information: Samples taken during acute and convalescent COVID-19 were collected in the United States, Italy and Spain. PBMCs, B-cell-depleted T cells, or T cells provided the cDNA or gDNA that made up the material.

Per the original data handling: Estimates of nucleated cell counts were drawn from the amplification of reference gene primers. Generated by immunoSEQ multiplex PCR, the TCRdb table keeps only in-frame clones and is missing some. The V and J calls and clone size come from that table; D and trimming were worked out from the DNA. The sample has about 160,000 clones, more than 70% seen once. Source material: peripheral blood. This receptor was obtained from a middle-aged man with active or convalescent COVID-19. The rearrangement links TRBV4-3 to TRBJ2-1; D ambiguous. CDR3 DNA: TGCGCCAGCAGTACCGGTTACTACTCCTTGAATGAGCAGTTCTTC. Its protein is CASSTGYYSLNEQFF.